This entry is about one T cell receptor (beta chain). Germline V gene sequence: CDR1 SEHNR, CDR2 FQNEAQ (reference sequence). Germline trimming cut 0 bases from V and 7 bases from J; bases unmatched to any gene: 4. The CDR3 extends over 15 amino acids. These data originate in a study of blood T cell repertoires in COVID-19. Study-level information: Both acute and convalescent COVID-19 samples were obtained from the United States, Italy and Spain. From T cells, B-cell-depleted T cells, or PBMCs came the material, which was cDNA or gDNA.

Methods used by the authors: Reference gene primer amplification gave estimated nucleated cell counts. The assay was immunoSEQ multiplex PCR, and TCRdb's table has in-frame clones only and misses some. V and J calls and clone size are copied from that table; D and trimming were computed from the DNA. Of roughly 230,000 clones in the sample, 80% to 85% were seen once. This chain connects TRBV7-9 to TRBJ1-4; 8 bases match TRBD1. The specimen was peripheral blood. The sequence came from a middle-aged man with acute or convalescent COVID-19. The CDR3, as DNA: TGTGCCAGCAGCTTAGCGGCAGGGGGCGGTGAAAAACTGTTTTTT. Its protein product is CASSLAAGGGEKLFF.